Described below is a single TCR beta chain sequence and its context. The data are from a study of blood T cell repertoires in COVID-19. Study details: Collection of acute and convalescent COVID-19 samples took place in the United States, Italy and Spain. T cells, B-cell-depleted T cells, or PBMCs supplied cDNA or gDNA.

In the original processing: Counts of nucleated cells, estimated from reference gene primer amplification, were obtained. Here immunoSEQ multiplex PCR was the method, and the copy in TCRdb shows in-frame clones only, minus some. From that table come the V and J calls and clone size; the DNA was used to work out D and trimming. This repertoire shows about 200,000 clones, roughly 80% found once; its top ten account for 6.9%. This receptor was obtained from a man aged 55 to 70 with acute or convalescent COVID-19. The sequenced material came from peripheral blood.

Written as DNA, the CDR3 is TGTGCCAGCAGTCCCGCGGGGAATGGCTACACCTTC. The encoded protein is CASSPAGNGYTF. The rearrangement links TRBV6-5 to TRBJ1-2; D uncertain. The CDR3 totals 12 residues. Germline V lookup: CDR1 MNHEY, CDR2 SVGAGI. V gave up 5 bases and J gave up 6 bases, with 10 bases separating them.